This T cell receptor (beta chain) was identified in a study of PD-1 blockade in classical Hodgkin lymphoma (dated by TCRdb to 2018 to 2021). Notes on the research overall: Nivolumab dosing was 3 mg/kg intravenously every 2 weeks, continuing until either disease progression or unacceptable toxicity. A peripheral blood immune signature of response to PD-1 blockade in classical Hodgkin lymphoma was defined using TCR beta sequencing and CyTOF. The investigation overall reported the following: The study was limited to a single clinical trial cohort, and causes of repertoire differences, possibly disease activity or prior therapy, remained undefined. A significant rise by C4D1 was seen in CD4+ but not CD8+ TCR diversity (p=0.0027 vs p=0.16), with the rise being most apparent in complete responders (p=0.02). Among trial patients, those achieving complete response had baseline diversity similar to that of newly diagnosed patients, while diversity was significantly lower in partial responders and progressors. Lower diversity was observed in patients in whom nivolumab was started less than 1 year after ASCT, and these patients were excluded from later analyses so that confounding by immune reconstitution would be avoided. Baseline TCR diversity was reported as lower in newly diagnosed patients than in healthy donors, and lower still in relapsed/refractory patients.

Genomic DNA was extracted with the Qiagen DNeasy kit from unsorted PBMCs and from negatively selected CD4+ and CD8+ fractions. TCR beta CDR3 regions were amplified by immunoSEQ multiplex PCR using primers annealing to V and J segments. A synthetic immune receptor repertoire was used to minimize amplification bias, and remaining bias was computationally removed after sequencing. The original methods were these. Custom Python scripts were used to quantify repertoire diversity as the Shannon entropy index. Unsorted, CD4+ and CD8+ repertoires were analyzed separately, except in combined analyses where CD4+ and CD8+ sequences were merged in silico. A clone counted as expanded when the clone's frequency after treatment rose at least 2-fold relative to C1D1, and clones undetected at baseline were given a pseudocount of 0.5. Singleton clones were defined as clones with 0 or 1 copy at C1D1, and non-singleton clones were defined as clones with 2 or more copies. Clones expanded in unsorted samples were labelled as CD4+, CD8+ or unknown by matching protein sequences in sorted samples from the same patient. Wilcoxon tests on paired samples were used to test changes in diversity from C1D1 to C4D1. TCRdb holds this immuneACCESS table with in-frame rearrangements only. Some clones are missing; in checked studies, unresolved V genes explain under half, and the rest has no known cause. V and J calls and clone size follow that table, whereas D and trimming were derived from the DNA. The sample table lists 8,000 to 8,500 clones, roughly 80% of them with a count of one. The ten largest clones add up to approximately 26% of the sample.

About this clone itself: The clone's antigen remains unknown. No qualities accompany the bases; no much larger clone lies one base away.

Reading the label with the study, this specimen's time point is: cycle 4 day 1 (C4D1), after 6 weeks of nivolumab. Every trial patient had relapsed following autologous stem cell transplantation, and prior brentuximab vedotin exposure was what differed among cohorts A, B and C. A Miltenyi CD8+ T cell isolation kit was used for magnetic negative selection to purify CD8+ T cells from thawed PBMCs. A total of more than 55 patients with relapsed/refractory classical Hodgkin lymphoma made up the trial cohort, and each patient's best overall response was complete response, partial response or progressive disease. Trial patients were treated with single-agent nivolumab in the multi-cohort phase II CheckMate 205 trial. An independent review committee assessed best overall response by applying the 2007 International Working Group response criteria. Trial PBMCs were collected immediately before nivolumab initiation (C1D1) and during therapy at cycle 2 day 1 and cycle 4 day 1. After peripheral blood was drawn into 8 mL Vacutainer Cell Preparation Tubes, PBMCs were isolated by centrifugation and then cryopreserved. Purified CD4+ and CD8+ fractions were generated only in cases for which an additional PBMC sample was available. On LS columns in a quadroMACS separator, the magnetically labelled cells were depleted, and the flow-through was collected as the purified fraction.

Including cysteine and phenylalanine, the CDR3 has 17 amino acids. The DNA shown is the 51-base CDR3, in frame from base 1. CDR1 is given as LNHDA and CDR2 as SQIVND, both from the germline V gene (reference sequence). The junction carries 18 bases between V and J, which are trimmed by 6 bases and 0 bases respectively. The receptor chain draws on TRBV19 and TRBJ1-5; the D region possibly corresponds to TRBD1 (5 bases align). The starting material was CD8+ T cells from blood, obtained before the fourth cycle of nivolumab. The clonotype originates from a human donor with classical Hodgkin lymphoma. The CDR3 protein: CASRGGKKGYSNQPQHF. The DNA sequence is TGTGCCAGTAGGGGGGGGAAAAAGGGCTATAGCAATCAGCCCCAGCATTTT.